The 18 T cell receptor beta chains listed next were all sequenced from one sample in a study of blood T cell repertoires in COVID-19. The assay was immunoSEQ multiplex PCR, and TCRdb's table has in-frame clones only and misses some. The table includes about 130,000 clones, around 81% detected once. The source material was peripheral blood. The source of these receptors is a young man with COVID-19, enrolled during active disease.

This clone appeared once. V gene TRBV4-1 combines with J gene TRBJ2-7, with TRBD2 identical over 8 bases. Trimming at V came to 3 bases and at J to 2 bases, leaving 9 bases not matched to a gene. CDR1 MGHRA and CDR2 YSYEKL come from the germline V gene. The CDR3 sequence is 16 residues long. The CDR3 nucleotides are TGCGCCAGCAGCCACGGGGGGGGAGACTTAACCTACGAGCAGTACTTC. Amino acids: CASSHGGGDLTYEQYF.

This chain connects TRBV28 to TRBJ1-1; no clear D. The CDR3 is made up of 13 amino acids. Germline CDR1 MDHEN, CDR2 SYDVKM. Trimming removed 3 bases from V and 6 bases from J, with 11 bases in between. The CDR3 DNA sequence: TGTGCCAGCAGTTTCGGTAATCTCGCTGAAGCTTTCTTT. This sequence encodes CASSFGNLAEAFF.

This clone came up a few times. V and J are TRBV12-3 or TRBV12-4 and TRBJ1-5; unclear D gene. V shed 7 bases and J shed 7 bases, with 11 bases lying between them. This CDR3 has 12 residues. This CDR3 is CASTRGHQPQHF. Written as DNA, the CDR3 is TGTGCCAGCACCCGGGGTCACCAGCCCCAGCATTTT.

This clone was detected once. CDR3 in DNA: TGTGCCACCAGGGGCAGAAACACTGAAGCTTTCTTT. Protein product: CATRGRNTEAFF. This chain links TRBV24-1 with TRBJ1-1; D is undetermined. Germline values: CDR1 KGHDR, CDR2 SFDVKD. CDR3 size: 12 residues. V was trimmed by 7 bases and J by 2 bases, leaving 7 bases between them.

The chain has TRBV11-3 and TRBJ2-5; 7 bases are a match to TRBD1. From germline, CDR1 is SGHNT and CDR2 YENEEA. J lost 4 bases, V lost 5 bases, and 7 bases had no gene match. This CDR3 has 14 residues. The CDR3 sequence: CASSPGDSRETQYF. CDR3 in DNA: TGTGCCAGCAGCCCAGGGGACAGTCGAGAGACCCAGTACTTC.

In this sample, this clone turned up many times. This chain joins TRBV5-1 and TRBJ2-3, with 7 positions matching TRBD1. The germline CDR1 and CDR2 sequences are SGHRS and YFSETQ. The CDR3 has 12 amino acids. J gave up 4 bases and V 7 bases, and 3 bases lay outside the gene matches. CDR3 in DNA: TGCGCCAGCGGACAGGTTCCAGATACGCAGTATTTT. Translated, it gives CASGQVPDTQYF. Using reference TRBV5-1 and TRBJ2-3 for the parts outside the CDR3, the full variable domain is KAGVTQTPRYLIKTRGQQVTLSCSPISGHRSVSWYQQTPGQGLQFLFEYFSETQRNKGNFPGRFSGRQFSNSRSEMNVSTLELGDSALYLCASGQVPDTQYFGPGTRLTVL.

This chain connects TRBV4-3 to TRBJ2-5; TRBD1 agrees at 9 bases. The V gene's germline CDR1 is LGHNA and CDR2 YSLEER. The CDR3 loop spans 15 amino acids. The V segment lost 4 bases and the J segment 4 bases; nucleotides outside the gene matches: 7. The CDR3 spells CASSPLGQGRETQYF. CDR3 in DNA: TGCGCCAGCAGCCCACTCGGACAGGGGAGAGAGACCCAGTACTTC.

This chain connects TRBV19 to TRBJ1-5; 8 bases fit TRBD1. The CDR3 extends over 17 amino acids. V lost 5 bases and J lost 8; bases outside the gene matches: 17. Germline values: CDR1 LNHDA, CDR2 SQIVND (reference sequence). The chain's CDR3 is CASSHTSGGADGEPQHF. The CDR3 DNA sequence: TGTGCCAGTAGTCACACCTCAGGGGGCGCAGATGGTGAGCCCCAGCATTTT.

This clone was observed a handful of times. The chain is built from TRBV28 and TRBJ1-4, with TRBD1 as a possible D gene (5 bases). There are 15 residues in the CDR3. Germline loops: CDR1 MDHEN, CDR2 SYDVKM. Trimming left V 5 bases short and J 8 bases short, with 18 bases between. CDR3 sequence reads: CASSDNWQGGEKLFF. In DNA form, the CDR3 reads TGTGCCAGCAGTGACAACTGGCAGGGAGGCGAAAAACTGTTTTTT. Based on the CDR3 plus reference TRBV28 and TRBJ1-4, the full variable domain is DVKVTQSSRYLVKRTGEKVFLECVQDMDHENMFWYRQDPGLGLRLIYFSYDVKMKEKGDIPEGYSVSREKKERFSLILESASTNQTSMYLCASSDNWQGGEKLFFGSGTQLSVL.

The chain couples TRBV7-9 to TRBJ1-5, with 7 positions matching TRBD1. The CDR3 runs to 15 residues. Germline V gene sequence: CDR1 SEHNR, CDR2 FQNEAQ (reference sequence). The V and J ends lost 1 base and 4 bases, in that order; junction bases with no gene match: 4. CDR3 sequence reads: CASSLGGQDNQPQHF. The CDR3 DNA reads TGTGCCAGCAGCTTAGGTGGACAGGATAATCAGCCCCAGCATTTT.

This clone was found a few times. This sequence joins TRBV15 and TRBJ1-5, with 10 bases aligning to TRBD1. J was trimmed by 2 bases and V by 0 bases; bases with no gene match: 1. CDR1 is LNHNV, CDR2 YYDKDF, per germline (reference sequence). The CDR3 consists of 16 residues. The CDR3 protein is CATSREGTGGNQPQHF. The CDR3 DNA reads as TGTGCCACCAGCAGAGAGGGGACAGGGGGCAATCAGCCCCAGCATTTT.

CDR3 in amino acids: CATSDASGGQPQHF. CDR3 bases: TGTGCCACCAGTGATGCTTCAGGGGGCCAGCCCCAGCATTTT. The chain couples TRBV24-1 to TRBJ1-5; 8 bases fit TRBD1. V was clipped by 3 bases and J by 7 bases; unmatched bases: 4. Germline CDR1 reads KGHDR; CDR2 reads SFDVKD. This CDR3 comprises 14 residues.

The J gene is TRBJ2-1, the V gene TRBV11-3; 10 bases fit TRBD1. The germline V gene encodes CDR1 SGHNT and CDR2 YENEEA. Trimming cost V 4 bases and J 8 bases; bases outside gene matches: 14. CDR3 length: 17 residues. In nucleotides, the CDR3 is TGTGCCAGCAGCTCATCACTTGGGACAGGGGAGGACGATGAGCAGTTCTTC. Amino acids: CASSSSLGTGEDDEQFF.

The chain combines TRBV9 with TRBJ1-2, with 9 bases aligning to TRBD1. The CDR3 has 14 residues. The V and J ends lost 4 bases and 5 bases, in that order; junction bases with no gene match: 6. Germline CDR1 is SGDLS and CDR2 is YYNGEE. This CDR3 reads CASSSRGTGYGYTF. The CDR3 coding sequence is TGTGCCAGCAGCTCCAGGGGGACAGGGTATGGCTACACCTTC.

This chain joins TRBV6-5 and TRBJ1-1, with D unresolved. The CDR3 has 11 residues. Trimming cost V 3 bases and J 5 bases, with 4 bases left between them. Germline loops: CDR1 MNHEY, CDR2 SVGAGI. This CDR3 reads CASSYLTEAFF. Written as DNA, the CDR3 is TGTGCCAGCAGTTATCTTACTGAAGCTTTCTTT.

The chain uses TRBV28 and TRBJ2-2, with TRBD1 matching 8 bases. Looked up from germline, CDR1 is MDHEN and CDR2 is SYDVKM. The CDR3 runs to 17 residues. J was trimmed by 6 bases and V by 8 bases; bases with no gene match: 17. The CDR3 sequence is CASRSQGAVLWAGELFF. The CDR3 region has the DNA TGTGCCAGCCGTAGTCAGGGGGCTGTACTTTGGGCCGGGGAGCTGTTTTTT.

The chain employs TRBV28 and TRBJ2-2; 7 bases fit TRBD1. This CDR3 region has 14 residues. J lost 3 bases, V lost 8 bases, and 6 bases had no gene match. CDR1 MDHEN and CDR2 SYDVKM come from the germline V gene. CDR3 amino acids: CASRRTGDTGELFF. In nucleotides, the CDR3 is TGTGCCAGCCGGCGAACAGGGGACACCGGGGAGCTGTTTTTT.

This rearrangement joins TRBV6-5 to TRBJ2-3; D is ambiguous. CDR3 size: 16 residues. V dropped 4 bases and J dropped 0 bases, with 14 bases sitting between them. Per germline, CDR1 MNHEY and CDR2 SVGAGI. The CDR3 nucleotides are TGTGCCAGCAGTTCCGACGGGTCGGCTAGCACAGATACGCAGTATTTT. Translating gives CASSSDGSASTDTQYF.